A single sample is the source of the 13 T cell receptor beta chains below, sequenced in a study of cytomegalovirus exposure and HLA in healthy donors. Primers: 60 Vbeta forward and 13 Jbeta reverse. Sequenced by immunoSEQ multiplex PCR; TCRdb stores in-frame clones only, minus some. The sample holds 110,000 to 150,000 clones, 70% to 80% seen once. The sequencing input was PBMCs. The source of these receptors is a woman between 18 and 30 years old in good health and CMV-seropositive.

As DNA, the CDR3 is TGTGCCAGCAGTGACACCCGCGACAGGGAAGACTATGGCTACACCTTC. Translating gives CASSDTRDREDYGYTF. The chain uses TRBV6-4 and TRBJ1-2, with 7 positions matching TRBD1. J was trimmed by 3 bases and V by 2 bases; bases with no gene match: 9. The germline V gene has CDR1 MRHNA and CDR2 SNTAGT. The CDR3 consists of 16 residues.

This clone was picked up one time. The CDR3 DNA is TGTGCCAGCGGAAACAGGGCTGGTGAAAAACTGTTTTTT. Translating gives CASGNRAGEKLFF. This rearrangement joins TRBV6-1 to TRBJ1-4, with TRBD1 as a possible D gene (6 bases). This CDR3 spans 13 amino acids. Germline lookup yields CDR1 MNHNS and CDR2 SASEGT. V was clipped by 8 bases and J by 7 bases, with 14 bases between them.

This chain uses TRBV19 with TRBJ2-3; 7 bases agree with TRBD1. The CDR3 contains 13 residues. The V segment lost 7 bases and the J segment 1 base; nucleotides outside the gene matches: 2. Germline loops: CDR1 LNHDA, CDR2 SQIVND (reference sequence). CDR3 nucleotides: TGTGCCAGTAAGGACAGGCGCACAGATACGCAGTATTTT. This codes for CASKDRRTDTQYF.

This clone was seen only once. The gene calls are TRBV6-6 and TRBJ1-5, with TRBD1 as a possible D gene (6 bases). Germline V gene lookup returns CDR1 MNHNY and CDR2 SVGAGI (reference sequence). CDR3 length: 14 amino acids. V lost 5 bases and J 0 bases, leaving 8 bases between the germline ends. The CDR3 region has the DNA TGTGCCAGCAGTAGGACAGATAGCAATCAGCCCCAGCATTTT. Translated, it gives CASSRTDSNQPQHF.

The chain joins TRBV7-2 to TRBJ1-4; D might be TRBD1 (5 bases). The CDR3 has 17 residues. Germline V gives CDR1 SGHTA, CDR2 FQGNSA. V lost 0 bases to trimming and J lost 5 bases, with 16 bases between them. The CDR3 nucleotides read TGTGCCAGCAGCTTAGCGGCGGCAGGGTCGTGGAATGAAAAACTGTTTTTT. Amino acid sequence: CASSLAAAGSWNEKLFF.

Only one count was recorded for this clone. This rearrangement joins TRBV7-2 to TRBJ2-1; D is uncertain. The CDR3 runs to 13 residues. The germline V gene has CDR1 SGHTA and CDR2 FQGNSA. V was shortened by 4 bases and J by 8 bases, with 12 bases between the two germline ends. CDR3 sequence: CASSYPFLDEQFF. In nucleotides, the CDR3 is TGTGCCAGCAGCTATCCGTTTCTAGATGAGCAGTTCTTC.

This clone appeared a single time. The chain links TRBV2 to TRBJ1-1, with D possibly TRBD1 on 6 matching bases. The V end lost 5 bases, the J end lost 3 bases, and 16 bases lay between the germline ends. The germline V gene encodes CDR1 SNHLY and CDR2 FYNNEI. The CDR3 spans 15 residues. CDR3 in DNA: TGTGCCAGCAGTCGGAGGGGGGGCATGGACACTGAAGCTTTCTTT. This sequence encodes CASSRRGGMDTEAFF.

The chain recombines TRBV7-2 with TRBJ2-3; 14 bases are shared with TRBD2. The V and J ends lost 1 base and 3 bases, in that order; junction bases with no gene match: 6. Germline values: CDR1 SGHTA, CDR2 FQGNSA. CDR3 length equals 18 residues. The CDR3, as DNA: TGTGCCAGCAGCTTAGTCGCCGGGACTAGCGGGGGAACAGATACGCAGTATTTT. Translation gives CASSLVAGTSGGTDTQYF.

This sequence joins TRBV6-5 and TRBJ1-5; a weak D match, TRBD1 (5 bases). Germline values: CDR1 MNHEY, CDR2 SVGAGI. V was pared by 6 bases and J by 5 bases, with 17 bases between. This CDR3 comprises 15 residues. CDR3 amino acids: CASSSDRLSYQPQHF. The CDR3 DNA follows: TGTGCCAGCAGCAGTGACAGACTCTCCTATCAGCCCCAGCATTTT.

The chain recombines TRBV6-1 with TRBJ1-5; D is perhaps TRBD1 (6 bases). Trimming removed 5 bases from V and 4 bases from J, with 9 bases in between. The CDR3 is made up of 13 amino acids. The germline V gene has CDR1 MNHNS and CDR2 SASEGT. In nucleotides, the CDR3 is TGTGCCAGCAGTACCCAGGGGAATCAGCCCCAGCATTTT. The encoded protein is CASSTQGNQPQHF.

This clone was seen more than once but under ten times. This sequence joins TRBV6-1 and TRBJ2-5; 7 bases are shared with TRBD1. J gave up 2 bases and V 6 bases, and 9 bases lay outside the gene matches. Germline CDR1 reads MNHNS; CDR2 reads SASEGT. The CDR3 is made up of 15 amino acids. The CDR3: CASSPLGGRQETQYF. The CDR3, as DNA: TGTGCCAGCAGCCCCTTAGGGGGCCGGCAAGAGACCCAGTACTTC.

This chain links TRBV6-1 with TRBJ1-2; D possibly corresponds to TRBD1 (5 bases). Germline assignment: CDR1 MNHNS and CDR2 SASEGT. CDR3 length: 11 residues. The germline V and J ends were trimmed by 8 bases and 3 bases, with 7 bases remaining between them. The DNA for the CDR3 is TGTGCCAGCTCCAGGGACTATGGCTACACCTTC. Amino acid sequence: CASSRDYGYTF.

The CDR3: CASSQILGGVNTEAFF. For the CDR3, the DNA is TGCGCCAGCAGCCAGATCTTAGGGGGCGTGAACACTGAAGCTTTCTTT. The chain is built from TRBV4-1 and TRBJ1-1; TRBD1 aligns across 7 bases. V lost 3 bases and J lost 0; bases outside the gene matches: 7. CDR1 MGHRA and CDR2 YSYEKL come from the germline V gene. The CDR3 runs 16 residues.